What follows are 29 T cell receptor beta chains derived from one specimen sequenced in a study of cytomegalovirus exposure and HLA in healthy donors. Primers: 60 Vbeta forward and 13 Jbeta reverse. Some clones are missing from TCRdb's copy, which holds only in-frame ones; the method was immunoSEQ multiplex PCR. The data hold roughly 180,000 clones, with approximately 81% observed a single time. Sequencing was performed on PBMCs. Receptors were obtained from a man younger than 45 in good health and CMV-seronegative.

This clone is a singleton in its sample. The rearrangement joins TRBV15 to TRBJ2-5; 9 positions match TRBD1. Trimming at V came to 1 base and at J to 5 bases, leaving 5 bases not matched to a gene. In germline, CDR1 is LNHNV, CDR2 YYDKDF (reference sequence). The CDR3 has 15 residues. In DNA form, the CDR3 reads TGTGCCACCAGCAGAGTGCACAGGGGGCTTGAGACCCAGTACTTC. Translation gives CATSRVHRGLETQYF.

This clone was found once. The chain has TRBV7-9 and TRBJ2-3; a possible D gene is TRBD2 (5 bases). With 5 bases removed from V and 6 bases from J, the gap between germline ends came to 9 bases. Germline lookup yields CDR1 SEHNR and CDR2 FQNEAQ (reference sequence). This CDR3 has 12 amino acids. CDR3 protein: CASSPEADTQYF. CDR3 nucleotides: TGTGCCAGCAGCCCGGAGGCGGATACGCAGTATTTT.

The chain joins TRBV4-2 to TRBJ2-7; 9 bases line up with TRBD2. Germline trimming cut 5 bases from V and 4 bases from J; bases unmatched to any gene: 12. The CDR3 contains 16 residues. Germline V CDR1 and CDR2: LGHNA, YNFKEQ. CDR3 coding DNA: TGTGCCAGCAGCATCGGGGATATAGCGGGGGATTACGAGCAGTACTTC. As protein: CASSIGDIAGDYEQYF.

The rearrangement links TRBV13 to TRBJ2-6; the match to TRBD1 covers 7 bases. The CDR3 has 16 residues. Germline trimming cut 4 bases from V and 2 bases from J; bases unmatched to any gene: 5. CDR1 and CDR2 (germline): PRHDT, FYEKMQ (reference sequence). Here the CDR3 reads CASSSIRGPGANVLTF. The CDR3 bases are TGTGCCAGCAGCTCGATAAGGGGGCCTGGGGCCAACGTCCTGACTTTC.

This sequence joins TRBV7-6 and TRBJ2-2, with 9 bases fitting TRBD2. This CDR3 region has 19 residues. Trimming cost V 0 bases and J 0 bases; bases outside gene matches: 8. Germline values: CDR1 SGHVS, CDR2 FNYEAQ. The CDR3, as DNA: TGTGCCAGCAGCTTAGCGCTAGCGGGGAAGTTCGCGAACACCGGGGAGCTGTTTTTT. Its protein is CASSLALAGKFANTGELFF.

This sequence joins TRBV6-5 and TRBJ1-2, with unresolved D. The V gene's germline CDR1 is MNHEY and CDR2 SVGAGI. The CDR3 spans 13 residues. Trimming removed 5 bases from V and 5 bases from J, with 12 bases in between. The CDR3 region is CASSPTSPYGYTF. CDR3 in DNA: TGTGCCAGCAGTCCTACGTCGCCATATGGCTACACCTTC.

The chain links TRBV30 to TRBJ2-2; D perhaps matches TRBD1 (5 bases). V lost 0 bases and J lost 6, with 8 bases in between. The CDR3 has 13 residues. Germline CDR1 reads GTSNPN; CDR2 reads SVGIG (reference sequence). CDR3 DNA: TGTGCCTGGAGTGTACTGGGGCCCGGGGAGCTGTTTTTT. It codes for CAWSVLGPGELFF.

This rearrangement joins TRBV15 to TRBJ2-7; D might be TRBD2 (5 bases). Germline lookup yields CDR1 LNHNV and CDR2 YYDKDF (reference sequence). The CDR3 consists of 15 residues. V was cut by 2 bases and J by 3 bases, with 14 bases left in between. CDR3 in amino acids: CATSRPEPGNYEQYF. For the CDR3, the DNA is TGTGCCACCAGCAGACCCGAGCCGGGGAACTACGAGCAGTACTTC.

This clone was seen just once. The V gene is TRBV6-1, the J gene TRBJ2-3; D perhaps matches TRBD1 (5 bases). V lost 2 bases to trimming and J lost 5 bases, with 14 bases between them. Germline lookup yields CDR1 MNHNS and CDR2 SASEGT. CDR3 length: 15 amino acids. The CDR3 reads CASSESVQGGDTQYF. The CDR3 DNA reads TGTGCCAGCAGTGAATCCGTTCAGGGTGGAGATACGCAGTATTTT.

The chain has TRBV6-1 and TRBJ1-6; D is undetermined. Trimming stripped 2 bases from V and 8 bases from J, with 7 bases between. From germline, CDR1 is MNHNS and CDR2 SASEGT. The CDR3 totals 13 residues. CDR3 loop: CASSERYDSPLHF. In nucleotides, the CDR3 is TGTGCCAGCAGTGAACGGTACGATTCACCCCTCCACTTT.

The CDR3 DNA follows: TGTGCCAGCACCCGAGGAGGAGACTTCTATGGCTACACCTTC. Encoded protein: CASTRGGDFYGYTF. This sequence joins TRBV6-1 and TRBJ1-2; no definite D call. The CDR3 consists of 14 residues. With 7 bases removed from V and 4 bases from J, the gap between germline ends came to 16 bases. Germline CDR1 is MNHNS and CDR2 is SASEGT.

The chain combines TRBV4-2 with TRBJ2-2, with D possibly TRBD1 on 6 matching bases. CDR1 is LGHNA and CDR2 is YNFKEQ in the germline V gene. The V gene lost 2 bases and the J gene lost 3 bases, with 7 bases spanning the gap. The CDR3 contains 14 residues. As DNA, the CDR3 is TGTGCCAGCAGCCAAAGGGGGTACACCGGGGAGCTGTTTTTT. As protein: CASSQRGYTGELFF.

This chain joins TRBV2 and TRBJ1-2; 7 nucleotides align to TRBD1. Germline CDR1 SNHLY, CDR2 FYNNEI. CDR3 size: 12 residues. V lost 7 bases to trimming and J lost 6 bases; unmatched junction nucleotides: 5. The CDR3 loop is CASTGGRDGYTF. The CDR3 nucleotides read TGTGCCAGCACAGGGGGGAGAGATGGCTACACCTTC.

There are a few counts of this clone. This rearrangement joins TRBV5-8 to TRBJ1-2; 8 positions match TRBD1. This CDR3 spans 16 amino acids. The V and J ends lost 2 bases and 0 bases, in that order; junction bases with no gene match: 6. The germline V gene has CDR1 SGHTS and CDR2 YDEGEE. CDR3 sequence (DNA): TGTGCCAGCAGCTTATGGACAGGGTCGGCTAACTATGGCTACACCTTC. As protein: CASSLWTGSANYGYTF.

The chain employs TRBV28 and TRBJ2-2, with D tentatively TRBD1 (5 bases). The V gene's germline CDR1 is MDHEN and CDR2 SYDVKM. The CDR3 runs to 15 residues. The germline V and J ends were trimmed by 6 bases and 0 bases, with 11 bases remaining between them. CDR3 nucleotide sequence: TGTGCCAGCAGCCAACTGGACACGAACACCGGGGAGCTGTTTTTT. Protein sequence: CASSQLDTNTGELFF.

This clone came up a few times. The same CDR3 also results from other DNA sequences found in this sample. CDR3 sequence (DNA): TGTGCCAGCTCACCATCGGGACAGGGGGAGACCCAGTACTTC. Its protein product is CASSPSGQGETQYF. The chain joins TRBV18 to TRBJ2-5; 10 nucleotides agree with TRBD1. Germline V gives CDR1 KGHSH, CDR2 LQKENI. After removal of 2 bases from V and 5 bases from J, the junction contained 2 bases not matched to a gene. CDR3 size: 14 residues.

This clone turned up a few times. V gene TRBV5-1 combines with J gene TRBJ1-2; TRBD1 aligns across 7 bases. Trimming cost V 4 bases and J 3 bases; bases outside gene matches: 6. The CDR3 has 14 amino acids. Germline loops: CDR1 SGHRS, CDR2 YFSETQ. CDR3 sequence reads: CASSKITGDYGYTF. The CDR3 DNA reads as TGCGCCAGCAGCAAAATAACAGGGGACTATGGCTACACCTTC.

This chain links TRBV28 with TRBJ1-1; unclear D gene. The CDR3 has 14 residues. The germline V gene has CDR1 MDHEN and CDR2 SYDVKM. Trimming removed 6 bases at V and 0 bases at J, with 11 bases between. CDR3 DNA sequence: TGTGCCAGCAGAGCCGGGGAACTGAACACTGAAGCTTTCTTT. It yields the protein CASRAGELNTEAFF. The variable domain in full, completed from reference TRBV28 and TRBJ1-1, reads DVKVTQSSRYLVKRTGEKVFLECVQDMDHENMFWYRQDPGLGLRLIYFSYDVKMKEKGDIPEGYSVSREKKERFSLILESASTNQTSMYLCASRAGELNTEAFFGQGTRLTVV.

As DNA, the CDR3 is TGTGCCAGCAGCATGACTAGCGGGAGCGCAGATACGCAGTATTTT. Its translation: CASSMTSGSADTQYF. The V gene is TRBV7-2, the J gene TRBJ2-3, with TRBD2 identical over 12 bases. Looked up from germline, CDR1 is SGHTA and CDR2 is FQGNSA. J gave up 4 bases and V 5 bases, and 4 bases lay outside the gene matches. This CDR3 spans 15 amino acids.

J is TRBJ2-7 and V is TRBV20-1; D possibly corresponds to TRBD1 (5 bases). V lost 3 bases to trimming and J lost 3 bases, with 6 bases between them. The CDR3 length is 11 residues. CDR1 and CDR2 (germline): DFQATT, SNEGSKA (reference sequence). CDR3 DNA sequence: TGCAGTGCTAGGGACAACTACGAGCAGTACTTC. This codes for CSARDNYEQYF.

The chain links TRBV7-2 to TRBJ2-7; 12 bases fit TRBD2. The CDR3 totals 14 residues. The germline gives CDR1 SGHTA, CDR2 FQGNSA. V trimming: 2 bases; J trimming: 7 bases; junction bases outside the gene matches: 3. CDR3 region: CASSLMGLAGEQYF. CDR3 coding DNA: TGTGCCAGCAGCTTAATGGGACTAGCGGGTGAGCAGTACTTC.

Written as DNA, the CDR3 is TGTGCCAGCAGCCCTTCTACAGGGTCCCATGGCTACACCTTC. This sequence encodes CASSPSTGSHGYTF. The chain joins TRBV6-6 to TRBJ1-2; tentatively, D is TRBD1 (6 bases). This CDR3 has 14 residues. V was clipped by 6 bases and J by 6 bases, with 17 bases between them. CDR1 is MNHNY, CDR2 SVGAGI, per germline (reference sequence).

The chain is built from TRBV7-2 and TRBJ1-2; tentative D call: TRBD1 (6 bases). Germline CDR1 and CDR2: SGHTA and FQGNSA. V was cut by 4 bases and J by 4 bases, with 13 bases left in between. The CDR3 loop spans 14 amino acids. For the CDR3, the DNA is TGTGCCAGCAGCTCAAGAACAGGGTTCTATGGCTACACCTTC. As protein: CASSSRTGFYGYTF. The variable domain in full, with the rest retrieved from reference TRBV7-2 and TRBJ1-2, is GAGVSQSPSNKVTEKGKDVELRCDPISGHTALYWYRQSLGQGLEFLIYFQGNSAPDKSGLPSDRFSAERTGGSVSTLTIQRTQQEDSAVYLCASSSRTGFYGYTFGSGTRLTVV.

The chain links TRBV6-5 to TRBJ2-3, with D possibly being TRBD2 (5 bases). The CDR3 is 14 residues long. Germline CDR1 is MNHEY and CDR2 is SVGAGI. V was trimmed by 6 bases and J by 4 bases, leaving 14 bases between them. CDR3 in amino acids: CASRLGLLADTQYF. Written as DNA, the CDR3 is TGTGCCAGCAGATTAGGACTCCTCGCAGATACGCAGTATTTT.

The J gene is TRBJ2-6, the V gene TRBV28; TRBD1 might be the D (5 bases). The V end lost 3 bases, the J end lost 9 bases, and 30 bases lay between the germline ends. The CDR3 is 20 amino acids. CDR1 and CDR2 (germline): MDHEN, SYDVKM. In DNA form, the CDR3 reads TGTGCCAGCAGTTTGTACCCAGGGAATCCTGAGTCCCTGCTCGACAACGTCCTGACTTTC. Residues: CASSLYPGNPESLLDNVLTF.

This clone was found a few times. The chain links TRBV2 to TRBJ1-2; 7 nucleotides line up with TRBD1. The germline gives CDR1 SNHLY, CDR2 FYNNEI. The length of the CDR3 is 15 residues. J lost 8 bases, V lost 1 base, and 10 bases had no gene match. CDR3 sequence (DNA): TGTGCCAGCAGTGAAGGCCGAGACAGGGAATTAGGCTACACCTTC. This sequence encodes CASSEGRDRELGYTF.

The V call is TRBV30, the J call TRBJ2-1, with 10 bases fitting TRBD2. The germline V gene has CDR1 GTSNPN and CDR2 SVGIG (reference sequence). V lost 0 bases, J lost 14 bases, and 7 bases stayed unmatched. This CDR3 has 13 residues. This CDR3 reads CAWSVPSGGFKFF. In nucleotides, the CDR3 is TGTGCCTGGAGTGTCCCTAGCGGGGGTTTTAAGTTCTTC.

The rearrangement links TRBV5-4 to TRBJ2-7, with 9 bases matching TRBD2. Trimming removed 4 bases from V and 0 bases from J; junction bases left unmatched: 5. This CDR3 has 15 residues. The germline CDR1 and CDR2 sequences are SGHNT and YYREEE (reference sequence). This chain's CDR3 is CASSRGLANSYEQYF. CDR3 DNA sequence: TGTGCCAGCAGCCGGGGACTAGCCAACTCCTACGAGCAGTACTTC. Full variable domain (missing parts from reference TRBV5-4 and TRBJ2-7): ETGVTQSPTHLIKTRGQQVTLRCSSQSGHNTVSWYQQALGQGPQFIFQYYREEENGRGNFPPRFSGLQFPNYSSELNVNALELDDSALYLCASSRGLANSYEQYFGPGTRLTVT.

The chain has TRBV14 and TRBJ2-5; 13 nucleotides align to TRBD2. The J segment lost 5 bases and the V segment lost 1 base, leaving 4 bases of the junction unmatched. Per the germline V gene, CDR1 is SGHDN and CDR2 is FVKESK. CDR3 length: 16 amino acids. The CDR3 region has the DNA TGTGCCAGCAGCCAAGTAACTAGCGGGGGGGCTGAGACCCAGTACTTC. Translation gives CASSQVTSGGAETQYF.